A single sample gave rise to the 28 T cell receptor beta chains below, sequenced in a study of blood T cell repertoires in COVID-19. Sequenced by immunoSEQ multiplex PCR; TCRdb stores in-frame clones only, minus some. The data contain 100,000 to 150,000 clones, less than 90% of them singletons. Sequencing used peripheral blood. These TCRs come from a woman in her 30s who had recovered from COVID-19.

V and J are TRBV14 and TRBJ1-2; TRBD1 aligns across 7 bases. The CDR3 runs 14 residues. The V segment lost 3 bases and the J segment 10 bases; nucleotides outside the gene matches: 11. Looked up from germline, CDR1 is SGHDN and CDR2 is FVKESK. This CDR3 is CASSQVRTGSDYTF. CDR3 bases: TGTGCCAGCAGCCAGGTCAGGACAGGTTCCGACTACACCTTC.

The chain's CDR3 is CASSGLDDRGPVGVYGYTF. The CDR3 DNA sequence: TGTGCCAGCAGCGGCTTAGACGACAGGGGGCCCGTAGGAGTCTATGGCTACACCTTC. The chain uses TRBV11-2 and TRBJ1-2; TRBD1 matches 10 bases. Germline V gene lookup returns CDR1 SGHAT and CDR2 FQNNGV. The CDR3 runs 19 residues. J gave up 4 bases and V 5 bases, and 19 bases lay outside the gene matches. Filled out from reference TRBV11-2 and TRBJ1-2, the complete variable domain reads EAGVAQSPRYKIIEKRQSVAFWCNPISGHATLYWYQQILGQGPKLLIQFQNNGVVDDSQLPKDRFSAERLKGVDSTLKIQPAKLEDSAVYLCASSGLDDRGPVGVYGYTFGSGTRLTVV.

The rearrangement links TRBV5-1 to TRBJ1-3, with D perhaps matching TRBD1 (5 bases). The CDR3 runs to 14 residues. The V end was cut by 5 bases, the J end by 0 bases, with 9 bases between. Germline loops: CDR1 SGHRS, CDR2 YFSETQ. Written as DNA, the CDR3 is TGCGCCAGCAGGACAGAGAGCTCTGGAAACACCATATATTTT. Translated, it gives CASRTESSGNTIYF.

The chain links TRBV5-1 to TRBJ2-5, with 9 bases that match TRBD1. After removal of 7 bases from V and 4 bases from J, the junction contained 5 bases not matched to a gene. This CDR3 is built from 13 residues. The germline V gene encodes CDR1 SGHRS and CDR2 YFSETQ. For the CDR3, the DNA is TGCGCCAGCGGGGGACAGGGCCGAGAGACCCAGTACTTC. Protein sequence: CASGGQGRETQYF. The entire variable domain, with the rest obtained from reference TRBV5-1 and TRBJ2-5, is as follows: KAGVTQTPRYLIKTRGQQVTLSCSPISGHRSVSWYQQTPGQGLQFLFEYFSETQRNKGNFPGRFSGRQFSNSRSEMNVSTLELGDSALYLCASGGQGRETQYFGPGTRLLVL.

This clone was recorded only once. V gene TRBV7-3 combines with J gene TRBJ2-3, with unresolved D. The germline gives CDR1 SGHTA, CDR2 FQGTGA. The CDR3 is 12 residues long. Trimming cost V 5 bases and J 1 base, with 4 bases left between them. CDR3 nucleotides: TGTGCCAGCAGCACAGGCACAGATACGCAGTATTTT. Its protein is CASSTGTDTQYF.

The rearrangement uses TRBV7-8 and TRBJ1-1; D is uncertain. CDR1 and CDR2 from the germline V gene are SGHVS and FQNEAQ. CDR3 length: 14 amino acids. V dropped 1 base and J dropped 0 bases, with 6 bases sitting between them. CDR3 DNA: TGTGCCAGCAGCTTAGTACTGGTGAACACTGAAGCTTTCTTT. It yields the protein CASSLVLVNTEAFF.

This chain connects TRBV14 to TRBJ1-2; possibly TRBD1 for D (6 bases). Trimming cost V 3 bases and J 8 bases, with 13 bases left between them. The CDR3 totals 13 residues. The germline V gene has CDR1 SGHDN and CDR2 FVKESK. In DNA form, the CDR3 reads TGTGCCAGCAGCCAGGATACAGGGTCGGGCTACACCTTC. This gives the protein CASSQDTGSGYTF.

This clone was counted only a few times. The J gene is TRBJ2-2, the V gene TRBV5-4; maybe TRBD2 (6 bases). CDR1 is SGHNT and CDR2 is YYREEE in the germline V gene (reference sequence). The CDR3 spans 15 residues. The ends were cut back, 4 bases at V and 6 bases at J, with 16 bases in the middle. The CDR3 sequence is CASSVAGSDPGELFF. For the CDR3, the DNA is TGTGCCAGCAGCGTGGCCGGGAGCGACCCCGGGGAGCTGTTTTTT.

The gene calls are TRBV21-1 and TRBJ1-1; the table's D call, TRBD1, was not checked against the DNA. TRBV21-1 counts as a pseudogene. The CDR3 is 14 residues long. CDR3 sequence: CASSVRDRDTEAFF. The CDR3 nucleotides are TGTGCCAGCAGCGTCCGGGACAGGGACACTGAAGCTTTCTTT.

The J gene is TRBJ2-7, the V gene TRBV7-9; D perhaps matches TRBD2 (5 bases). In germline, CDR1 is SEHNR, CDR2 FQNEAQ (reference sequence). Between the trimmed V and J ends, which lost 2 bases and 1 base, there was a span of 9 bases. The CDR3 contains 14 residues. The CDR3 is CASSLSRDSYEQYF. The CDR3 DNA reads TGTGCCAGCAGCTTATCTCGGGATTCCTACGAGCAGTACTTC.

J is TRBJ2-7 and V is TRBV11-3, with D possibly TRBD2 on 5 matching bases. The CDR3 consists of 16 residues. The germline V gene has CDR1 SGHNT and CDR2 YENEEA. The ends were cut back, 7 bases at V and 6 bases at J, with 25 bases in the middle. The CDR3 DNA follows: TGTGCCAGCACCTCAGGTGCTAGCCCCAATCTTTGCGAGCAGTACTTC. Its translation: CASTSGASPNLCEQYF.

The rearrangement links TRBV19 to TRBJ1-6; D gene unclear. The CDR3 loop spans 14 amino acids. The V end was cut by 2 bases, the J end by 10 bases, with 12 bases between. CDR1 LNHDA and CDR2 SQIVND come from the germline V gene (reference sequence). The CDR3 protein is CASSIRVNESPLHF. The CDR3 nucleotides are TGTGCCAGTAGTATACGGGTGAATGAGTCACCCCTCCACTTT. Full variable domain (outside the CDR3, taken from reference TRBV19 and TRBJ1-6): DGGITQSPKYLFRKEGQNVTLSCEQNLNHDAMYWYRQDPGQGLRLIYYSQIVNDFQKGDIAEGYSVSREKKESFPLTVTSAQKNPTAFYLCASSIRVNESPLHFGNGTRLTVT.

The rearrangement links TRBV9 to TRBJ1-4; possible D gene TRBD1, 5 bases. Trimming shortened V by 4 bases and J by 4 bases, and 17 bases separated the two germline ends. This CDR3 comprises 16 residues. Germline lookup yields CDR1 SGDLS and CDR2 YYNGEE. This CDR3 is CASSPREGQYNEKLFF. The CDR3 region has the DNA TGTGCCAGCAGCCCCCGGGAGGGGCAATATAATGAAAAACTGTTTTTT.

The chain couples TRBV4-1 to TRBJ2-7; 8 bases are shared with TRBD2. This CDR3 is built from 19 residues. Per germline, CDR1 MGHRA and CDR2 YSYEKL. CDR3 region: CVQHHQPGETGGPSYEQYF. In DNA form, the CDR3 reads TGCGTCCAACATCACCAGCCTGGGGAAACGGGAGGGCCCTCCTACGAGCAGTACTTC.

This chain joins TRBV2 and TRBJ1-2, with D possibly TRBD1 on 5 matching bases. Germline V gene data show CDR1 as SNHLY and CDR2 as FYNNEI. This CDR3 has 13 residues. Trimming cost V 8 bases and J 6 bases, with 16 bases left between them. This chain's CDR3 is CASQAGLIHGYTF. CDR3 nucleotides: TGTGCCAGCCAGGCGGGACTCATCCATGGCTACACCTTC.

This clone was seen many times. The chain links TRBV12-5 to TRBJ2-1; the match to TRBD2 covers 10 bases. V gave up 0 bases and J gave up 12 bases; unmatched junction bases: 11. CDR3 length: 16 amino acids. From germline, CDR1 is LGHNT and CDR2 FRNRAP. Written as DNA, the CDR3 is TGTGCTAGTGGTTTGGTACCAGCGGGAGGGCTTAGGGTGCAGTTCTTC. Amino acids: CASGLVPAGGLRVQFF.

CDR3 protein: CASSDLRGNTEAFF. CDR3 nucleotide sequence: TGTGCCAGCAGTGACCTCAGGGGGAACACTGAAGCTTTCTTT. The rearrangement uses TRBV6-1 and TRBJ1-1; TRBD1 might be the D (6 bases). The V end was cut by 3 bases, the J end by 1 base, with 9 bases between. Germline CDR1 reads MNHNS; CDR2 reads SASEGT. The CDR3 consists of 14 residues.

The rearrangement uses TRBV18 and TRBJ1-2; no clear D gene. The V gene's germline CDR1 is KGHSH and CDR2 LQKENI. The CDR3 consists of 17 residues. V lost 0 bases to trimming and J lost 4 bases, with 18 bases between them. CDR3 protein: CASSPPEELLTFYGYTF. Written as DNA, the CDR3 is TGTGCCAGCTCACCACCGGAGGAACTGCTCACCTTCTATGGCTACACCTTC.

V and J are TRBV7-9 and TRBJ2-7; D not resolved. The germline gives CDR1 SEHNR, CDR2 FQNEAQ (reference sequence). This CDR3 spans 14 amino acids. V lost 5 bases to trimming and J lost 2 bases, with 13 bases between them. CDR3 sequence reads: CASSGVPKAYEQYF. For the CDR3, the DNA is TGTGCCAGCAGCGGAGTTCCCAAGGCCTACGAGCAGTACTTC.

The gene calls are TRBV7-9 and TRBJ2-2; D perhaps matches TRBD1 (6 bases). CDR1 and CDR2 from the germline V gene are SEHNR and FQNEAQ (reference sequence). Trimming cost V 4 bases and J 0 bases, with 18 bases left between them. This CDR3 is built from 18 residues. The CDR3 nucleotides read TGTGCCAGCAGCTCGCTAAGAACGACAGGTTCGAACACCGGGGAGCTGTTTTTT. Amino acid sequence: CASSSLRTTGSNTGELFF.

The CDR3 here is CASSLETRWSYNSPLHF. DNA for the CDR3: TGTGCCAGCAGCTTAGAAACGAGGTGGTCCTATAATTCACCCCTCCACTTT. This chain connects TRBV7-8 to TRBJ1-6; no definite D call. The CDR3 covers 17 residues. Trimming pared 1 base from V and 1 base from J, leaving 11 bases between. Germline values: CDR1 SGHVS, CDR2 FQNEAQ.

This clone was recorded a few times. The V gene is TRBV18, the J gene TRBJ1-3, with D perhaps TRBD1 (6 bases). Germline V gene sequence: CDR1 KGHSH, CDR2 LQKENI. V was cut by 2 bases and J by 1 base, with 12 bases left in between. This CDR3 has 16 residues. In DNA form, the CDR3 reads TGTGCCAGCTCACCAGGGGGCAGCTCGTCTGGAAACACCATATATTTT. It encodes CASSPGGSSSGNTIYF.

The CDR3 DNA follows: TGTGCCAGCAGTGAATTGGGCGGGATCGGTTTAATCATTCAGTACTTC. This sequence encodes CASSELGGIGLIIQYF. The gene calls are TRBV6-1 and TRBJ2-4; D is possibly TRBD2 (6 bases). V was clipped by 2 bases and J by 9 bases, with 20 bases between them. The CDR3 is made up of 16 amino acids. Germline CDR1 reads MNHNS; CDR2 reads SASEGT.

This chain connects TRBV27 to TRBJ1-3; D ambiguous. The CDR3 has 16 residues. Germline V gives CDR1 MNHEY, CDR2 SMNVEV (reference sequence). Trimming took off 0 bases at V and 0 bases at J, with 9 bases between the two ends. DNA for the CDR3: TGTGCCAGCAGTTTATCACCGGGTTTCTCTGGAAACACCATATATTTT. It yields the protein CASSLSPGFSGNTIYF.

The gene calls are TRBV7-9 and TRBJ1-1; TRBD1 aligns across 9 bases. CDR3 length: 15 residues. V was clipped by 6 bases and J by 1 base; unmatched bases: 6. Germline lookup yields CDR1 SEHNR and CDR2 FQNEAQ (reference sequence). The CDR3 reads CASRAVGQGNTEAFF. The DNA for the CDR3 is TGTGCCAGCAGGGCGGTGGGACAGGGGAACACTGAAGCTTTCTTT.

The chain has TRBV6-5 and TRBJ1-1, with 7 bases aligning to TRBD1. V dropped 7 bases and J dropped 4; count of bases not matched to a gene: 6. Germline lookup yields CDR1 MNHEY and CDR2 SVGAGI. This CDR3 spans 13 amino acids. The CDR3 protein is CASNPQGPTEAFF. CDR3 nucleotides: TGTGCCAGCAACCCACAGGGGCCCACTGAAGCTTTCTTT.

In DNA form, the CDR3 reads TGTGCCAGCAGCCCCGGACAGGACGCTAACTATGGCTACACCTTC. This codes for CASSPGQDANYGYTF. The V call is TRBV6-5, the J call TRBJ1-2; 7 nucleotides line up with TRBD1. V lost 6 bases to trimming and J lost 0 bases; unmatched junction nucleotides: 7. This CDR3 is built from 15 residues. Per the germline V gene, CDR1 is MNHEY and CDR2 is SVGAGI.

The chain recombines TRBV11-2 with TRBJ2-7, with D possibly TRBD2 on 5 matching bases. V was pared by 5 bases and J by 3 bases, with 8 bases between. The CDR3 totals 12 residues. Germline V gives CDR1 SGHAT, CDR2 FQNNGV. CDR3 region: CASSLRDYEQYF. CDR3 bases: TGTGCCAGCAGCCTACGGGACTACGAGCAGTACTTC.